This entry lists 26 T cell receptor beta chains sequenced from one sample in a study of cytomegalovirus exposure and HLA in healthy donors (dated by TCRdb to 2015 to 2018). Libraries came from the immunoSEQ multiplex PCR assay. A mixture of 60 forward primers for TCR Vbeta segments and 13 reverse primers for TCR Jbeta segments was used in the multiplex PCR. TCRdb mirrors the immuneACCESS table, restricted to in-frame sequences. Some clones are absent from its copies; in checked studies, under half trace to an unresolved V gene, and the reason for the others is unknown. A total of roughly 80,000 clones appear in this sample, more than 80% of them only once. About 2% of the sample comes from the top ten. Specimen: PBMCs. All receptors come from a woman in her 30s in good health and CMV-seronegative.

The V and J genes are TRBV28 and TRBJ1-5; a weak D match, TRBD1 (5 bases). The germline V gene encodes CDR1 MDHEN and CDR2 SYDVKM. The CDR3 is made up of 14 amino acids. Trimming removed 6 bases from V and 3 bases from J, with 12 bases in between. The CDR3 DNA reads TGTGCCAGCAGCCCGACAGTGATCAATCAGCCCCAGCATTTT. Amino acid sequence: CASSPTVINQPQHF. The whole variable domain, filled in from reference TRBV28 and TRBJ1-5, reads DVKVTQSSRYLVKRTGEKVFLECVQDMDHENMFWYRQDPGLGLRLIYFSYDVKMKEKGDIPEGYSVSREKKERFSLILESASTNQTSMYLCASSPTVINQPQHFGDGTRLSIL.

The chain employs TRBV6-8 and TRBJ2-6, with 12 bases aligning to TRBD1. The germline V gene encodes CDR1 MNHGY and CDR2 SAAAGT. V shed 4 bases, J shed 2 bases, and the junction held 6 bases outside the gene matches. The CDR3 covers 18 residues. CDR3 sequence (DNA): TGTGCCAGCAGTTCCCCGGGACAGGGGGCGACTGGGGCCAACGTCCTGACTTTC. This translates into CASSSPGQGATGANVLTF.

As for this clone: Compared with germline, one end of the junction differs, possibly owing to a read error. The V and J genes are TRBV7-9 and TRBJ2-1, with a weak D call TRBD1 (5 bases). The CDR3 consists of 17 residues. Germline CDR1 and CDR2: SEHNR and FQNEAQ (reference sequence). CDR3 protein: CSSSLPTGRGWWNEQFF. The CDR3 region has the DNA TGTTCCAGCAGCTTGCCCACAGGTAGGGGCTGGTGGAATGAGCAGTTCTTC.

The chain couples TRBV20-1 to TRBJ2-1, with D possibly matching TRBD1 (6 bases). The CDR3 has 10 amino acids. V was cut by 6 bases and J by 12 bases, with 12 bases left in between. Germline V gives CDR1 DFQATT, CDR2 SNEGSKA (reference sequence). The CDR3 region is CSAFTGMQFF. The CDR3 DNA is TGCAGTGCCTTCACAGGGATGCAGTTCTTC.

J is TRBJ1-1 and V is TRBV27, with unresolved D. CDR1 is MNHEY, CDR2 SMNVEV, per germline (reference sequence). With 1 base removed from V and 1 base from J, the gap between germline ends came to 4 bases. The CDR3 is made up of 13 amino acids. This chain's CDR3 is CASSLYRNTEAFF. The CDR3 DNA reads TGTGCCAGCAGTTTATATCGGAACACTGAAGCTTTCTTT.

This clone was seen once. V is TRBV5-1 and J is TRBJ2-1; TRBD1 agrees at 9 bases. The V gene end was trimmed by 4 bases and the J gene end by 7 bases; junction bases not matched to a gene: 3. This CDR3 is built from 13 residues. CDR1 SGHRS and CDR2 YFSETQ come from the germline V gene. CDR3 coding DNA: TGCGCCAGCAGCGGGACAGGGCATAATGAGCAGTTCTTC. Its protein is CASSGTGHNEQFF. The variable domain in full, with the rest retrieved from reference TRBV5-1 and TRBJ2-1, is KAGVTQTPRYLIKTRGQQVTLSCSPISGHRSVSWYQQTPGQGLQFLFEYFSETQRNKGNFPGRFSGRQFSNSRSEMNVSTLELGDSALYLCASSGTGHNEQFFGPGTRLTVL.

This chain joins TRBV5-1 and TRBJ1-1; TRBD1 matches at 8 bases. Germline lookup yields CDR1 SGHRS and CDR2 YFSETQ. The CDR3 spans 15 residues. The J segment lost 0 bases and the V segment lost 0 bases, leaving 1 base of the junction unmatched. CDR3 DNA: TGCGCCAGCAGCTTGGAGACAGGGGTGAACACTGAAGCTTTCTTT. Encoded protein: CASSLETGVNTEAFF.

This chain links TRBV28 with TRBJ2-7; TRBD2 matches at 11 bases. V was clipped by 1 base and J by 4 bases; unmatched bases: 6. The CDR3 spans 16 residues. CDR1 is MDHEN, CDR2 SYDVKM, per germline. The chain's CDR3 is CASSLSSTSGAYEQYF. For the CDR3, the DNA is TGTGCCAGCAGTTTATCCTCGACTAGCGGGGCTTACGAGCAGTACTTC. Looking up the rest from reference TRBV28 and TRBJ2-7 gives the full variable domain: DVKVTQSSRYLVKRTGEKVFLECVQDMDHENMFWYRQDPGLGLRLIYFSYDVKMKEKGDIPEGYSVSREKKERFSLILESASTNQTSMYLCASSLSSTSGAYEQYFGPGTRLTVT.

This rearrangement joins TRBV14 to TRBJ1-2; TRBD1 is a possible D gene (5 bases). V gave up 0 bases and J gave up 7 bases, with 15 bases separating them. The germline V gene encodes CDR1 SGHDN and CDR2 FVKESK. This CDR3 is 15 amino acids long. CDR3 amino acids: CASSQDNYRKSGYTF. CDR3 coding DNA: TGTGCCAGCAGCCAAGATAATTACAGGAAATCTGGCTACACCTTC. The entire variable domain, with the rest obtained from reference TRBV14 and TRBJ1-2, is as follows: EAGVTQFPSHSVIEKGQTVTLRCDPISGHDNLYWYRRVMGKEIKFLLHFVKESKQDESGMPNNRFLAERTGGTYSTLKVQPAELEDSGVYFCASSQDNYRKSGYTFGSGTRLTVV.

The chain employs TRBV5-1 and TRBJ2-4; 7 bases are a match to TRBD1. The V gene's germline CDR1 is SGHRS and CDR2 YFSETQ. The CDR3 is made up of 15 amino acids. Trimming cost V 3 bases and J 5 bases; bases outside gene matches: 8. This CDR3 is CASSSRGGAENIQYF. The CDR3 bases are TGCGCCAGCAGCTCGAGAGGGGGCGCGGAAAACATTCAGTACTTC. The whole variable domain, filled in from reference TRBV5-1 and TRBJ2-4, reads KAGVTQTPRYLIKTRGQQVTLSCSPISGHRSVSWYQQTPGQGLQFLFEYFSETQRNKGNFPGRFSGRQFSNSRSEMNVSTLELGDSALYLCASSSRGGAENIQYFGAGTRLSVL.

V gene TRBV7-3 combines with J gene TRBJ2-3; a possible D gene is TRBD1 (6 bases). This CDR3 comprises 14 residues. V shed 4 bases and J shed 1 base, with 9 bases lying between them. The germline V gene has CDR1 SGHTA and CDR2 FQGTGA. The CDR3, as DNA: TGTGCCAGCAGCTCACAGGGTGGCACAGATACGCAGTATTTT. It codes for CASSSQGGTDTQYF.

The chain is built from TRBV5-1 and TRBJ2-1; D is possibly TRBD2 (5 bases). The CDR3 covers 11 residues. The germline V gene has CDR1 SGHRS and CDR2 YFSETQ. The ends were cut back, 7 bases at V and 14 bases at J, with 16 bases in the middle. For the CDR3, the DNA is TGCGCCAGCGGAGCGGCAGGCCGAAAGTTCTTC. Translated: CASGAAGRKFF.

The chain couples TRBV11-3 to TRBJ2-1; 8 nucleotides agree with TRBD2. The CDR3 runs to 16 residues. With 6 bases clipped from V and 5 bases from J, the junction kept 12 bases outside the gene matches. Germline CDR1 is SGHNT and CDR2 is YENEEA. The CDR3 here is CASSSISGNGDNEQFF. As DNA, the CDR3 is TGTGCCAGCAGTTCCATTAGCGGGAATGGCGACAATGAGCAGTTCTTC. The full variable domain, its missing parts supplied by reference TRBV11-3 and TRBJ2-1, is EAGVVQSPRYKIIEKKQPVAFWCNPISGHNTLYWYLQNLGQGPELLIRYENEEAVDDSQLPKDRFSAERLKGVDSTLKIQPAELGDSAVYLCASSSISGNGDNEQFFGPGTRLTVL.

V is TRBV7-2 and J is TRBJ2-1; the D is unclear. The ends were cut back, 5 bases at V and 0 bases at J, with 5 bases in the middle. This CDR3 has 13 amino acids. Germline V lookup: CDR1 SGHTA, CDR2 FQGNSA. CDR3 in DNA: TGTGCCAGCAGCCCCAGCTCCTACAATGAGCAGTTCTTC. Protein: CASSPSSYNEQFF.

This clone was observed a few times. The rearrangement uses TRBV11-2 and TRBJ1-1; D gene ambiguous. The CDR3 extends over 13 amino acids. The germline V gene has CDR1 SGHAT and CDR2 FQNNGV. V was shortened by 2 bases and J by 4 bases, with 8 bases between the two germline ends. The CDR3 bases are TGTGCCAGCAGCTTAATGACTGGCACTGAAGCTTTCTTT. It translates to CASSLMTGTEAFF. The full variable domain, its missing parts supplied by reference TRBV11-2 and TRBJ1-1, is EAGVAQSPRYKIIEKRQSVAFWCNPISGHATLYWYQQILGQGPKLLIQFQNNGVVDDSQLPKDRFSAERLKGVDSTLKIQPAKLEDSAVYLCASSLMTGTEAFFGQGTRLTVV.

This clone was observed a single time. The CDR3 region is CASRQADPPKNIQYF. For the CDR3, the DNA is TGTGCCAGTAGACAGGCTGACCCTCCCAAAAACATTCAGTACTTC. This chain joins TRBV2 and TRBJ2-4; D may be TRBD1 (6 bases). The germline V gene encodes CDR1 SNHLY and CDR2 FYNNEI. V shed 9 bases and J shed 2 bases, with 17 bases lying between them. The CDR3 is made up of 15 amino acids.

This clone occurred once. The chain joins TRBV28 to TRBJ2-5, with TRBD2 as a possible D gene (6 bases). Germline CDR1 and CDR2: MDHEN and SYDVKM. Between the trimmed V and J ends, which lost 2 bases and 7 bases, there was a span of 17 bases. The CDR3 is 15 residues long. CDR3 sequence reads: CASSLTVQGGGTQYF. The CDR3 DNA reads as TGTGCCAGCAGTTTAACCGTCCAGGGAGGCGGGACCCAGTACTTC.

This clone turned up a few times. This CDR3 is also generated by other DNA sequences in the sample. This chain joins TRBV27 and TRBJ2-1; 16 bases agree with TRBD2. Looked up from germline, CDR1 is MNHEY and CDR2 is SMNVEV (reference sequence). V shed 6 bases, J shed 8 bases, and the junction held 7 bases outside the gene matches. This CDR3 has 16 residues. The CDR3 bases are TGTGCCAGCAGCCAAGGGACTAGCGGGAGGGCCTATGAGCAGTTCTTC. Amino acids: CASSQGTSGRAYEQFF.

The chain is built from TRBV4-2 and TRBJ2-3, with 10 bases aligning to TRBD2. Unmatched junction bases numbered 13, after V lost 2 bases and J lost 5 bases. CDR3 length equals 18 residues. Per germline, CDR1 LGHNA and CDR2 YNFKEQ. CDR3 in DNA: TGTGCCAGCAGCCAATCCCCGTTCCTAGCGGGAGCGAAAGATACGCAGTATTTT. It specifies CASSQSPFLAGAKDTQYF.

This chain links TRBV28 with TRBJ2-7; D is ambiguous. Germline CDR1 reads MDHEN; CDR2 reads SYDVKM. With 3 bases removed from V and 5 bases from J, the gap between germline ends came to 2 bases. The CDR3 consists of 10 residues. CDR3 in DNA: TGTGCCAGCAGTTTTAACGAGCAGTACTTC. This encodes CASSFNEQYF.

The V call is TRBV30, the J call TRBJ2-7; 11 positions agree with TRBD1. The V gene's germline CDR1 is GTSNPN and CDR2 SVGIG (reference sequence). The CDR3 runs 12 residues. The V segment lost 8 bases and the J segment 3 bases; nucleotides outside the gene matches: 3. CDR3 protein: CAGDRGYYEQYF. CDR3 bases: TGTGCCGGGGACAGGGGGTACTACGAGCAGTACTTC.

The chain couples TRBV6-5 to TRBJ1-5, with 8 bases aligning to TRBD1. CDR3 size: 14 residues. The V segment lost 8 bases and the J segment 6 bases; nucleotides outside the gene matches: 9. Germline V gene sequence: CDR1 MNHEY, CDR2 SVGAGI. The CDR3 region has the DNA TGTGCCAGCTCTAAGGGCAGGGGGCTTCAGCCCCAGCATTTT. Protein: CASSKGRGLQPQHF.

The chain couples TRBV7-9 to TRBJ1-1; 9 bases line up with TRBD1. The germline V gene encodes CDR1 SEHNR and CDR2 FQNEAQ (reference sequence). Trimming took 5 bases from V and 4 from J; bases not matched to a gene: 14. There are 17 residues in the CDR3. CDR3 protein: CASSRTGGQGSSTEAFF. The DNA of the CDR3 is TGTGCCAGCAGCCGGACGGGGGGACAGGGAAGTAGCACTGAAGCTTTCTTT.

The rearrangement uses TRBV9 and TRBJ2-7, with 12 bases lining up with TRBD2. V gave up 0 bases and J gave up 1 base; unmatched junction bases: 8. The CDR3 runs 18 residues. The germline V gene encodes CDR1 SGDLS and CDR2 YYNGEE. The CDR3 protein is CASSVGLAGGPRSYEQYF. The CDR3 DNA sequence: TGTGCCAGCAGCGTAGGCCTAGCGGGAGGGCCTCGGTCCTACGAGCAGTACTTC.

The genes are TRBV29-1 and TRBJ1-4, with 10 bases that match TRBD1. This CDR3 has 13 amino acids. V lost 4 bases and J lost 7; bases outside the gene matches: 3. The V gene's germline CDR1 is SQVTM and CDR2 ANQGSEA. The CDR3 region is CSVVRTGGEKLFF. CDR3 nucleotides: TGCAGCGTTGTGAGGACAGGGGGTGAAAAACTGTTTTTT.

This chain connects TRBV4-3 to TRBJ2-5; 10 nucleotides agree with TRBD1. Per germline, CDR1 LGHNA and CDR2 YSLEER. Germline trimming cut 2 bases from V and 5 bases from J; bases unmatched to any gene: 8. The CDR3 is 16 amino acids. The chain's CDR3 is CASSQTRGDRGETQYF. In nucleotides, the CDR3 is TGCGCCAGCAGCCAAACGAGGGGGGACAGGGGTGAGACCCAGTACTTC.